One and the same sample provided the 28 T cell receptor beta chains below, sequenced in a study of blood T cell repertoires in COVID-19. Sequencing was performed with immunoSEQ multiplex PCR; in TCRdb, only in-frame clones are kept and a portion is missing. Here the sample spans about 130,000 clones, 85% being singletons. Sequenced input: peripheral blood. These receptors were taken from a woman aged 80 or older with acute or convalescent COVID-19.

The rearrangement joins TRBV18 to TRBJ1-4; 7 bases align to TRBD1. Germline assignment: CDR1 KGHSH and CDR2 LQKENI. The CDR3 runs to 13 residues. J lost 14 bases, V lost 0 bases, and 6 bases had no gene match. CDR3 loop: CASSPPGTALLFF. CDR3 sequence (DNA): TGTGCCAGCTCACCACCCGGGACAGCTCTCCTGTTTTTT. Full variable domain (outside the CDR3, taken from reference TRBV18 and TRBJ1-4): NAGVMQNPRHLVRRRGQEARLRCSPMKGHSHVYWYRQLPEEGLKFMVYLQKENIIDESGMPKERFSAEFPKEGPSILRIQQVVRGDSAAYFCASSPPGTALLFFGSGTQLSVL.

The chain recombines TRBV28 with TRBJ2-2; tentative D call: TRBD2 (5 bases). Trimming removed 8 bases from V and 1 base from J, with 11 bases in between. The CDR3 runs 14 residues. Germline V lookup: CDR1 MDHEN, CDR2 SYDVKM. Here the CDR3 DNA reads TGTGCCAGCGAGAGGGCAGGGAACACCGGGGAGCTGTTTTTT. The encoded protein is CASERAGNTGELFF.

This clone was picked up one time. The chain combines TRBV4-3 with TRBJ1-1, with TRBD1 as a possible D gene (6 bases). V was shortened by 4 bases and J by 7 bases, with 13 bases between the two germline ends. CDR1 is LGHNA and CDR2 is YSLEER in the germline V gene. The CDR3 loop spans 13 amino acids. The CDR3 is CASSPRTTGEAFF. In nucleotides, the CDR3 is TGCGCCAGCAGCCCCCGGACGACAGGTGAAGCTTTCTTT.

The V call is TRBV27, the J call TRBJ2-3, with a weak D call TRBD2 (6 bases). Germline assignment: CDR1 MNHEY and CDR2 SMNVEV (reference sequence). V lost 8 bases to trimming and J lost 2 bases, with 14 bases between them. The CDR3 sequence is 14 residues long. The CDR3 reads CASGRLGSTDTQYF. The CDR3, as DNA: TGTGCCAGCGGCCGACTAGGATCCACAGATACGCAGTATTTT.

V usage is TRBV9 and J usage is TRBJ2-2; possible D gene TRBD2, 5 bases. CDR3 length: 15 residues. Germline lookup yields CDR1 SGDLS and CDR2 YYNGEE. V gave up 3 bases and J gave up 1 base, with 10 bases separating them. The CDR3 sequence is CASSARGLNTGELFF. The CDR3 coding sequence is TGTGCCAGCAGCGCACGGGGTTTGAACACCGGGGAGCTGTTTTTT.

This chain links TRBV6-6 with TRBJ2-1; TRBD1 aligns across 8 bases. CDR3 length: 12 residues. Germline values: CDR1 MNHNY, CDR2 SVGAGI (reference sequence). Losses at the gene ends were 7 bases for V and 9 bases for J; bases not matched to a gene: 5. CDR3 sequence reads: CASKTGESEQFF. The DNA of the CDR3 is TGTGCCAGCAAGACAGGGGAAAGTGAGCAGTTCTTC.

The J gene is TRBJ1-1, the V gene TRBV19; 7 nucleotides align to TRBD1. With 7 bases clipped from V and 0 bases from J, the junction kept 5 bases outside the gene matches. Germline V gives CDR1 LNHDA, CDR2 SQIVND (reference sequence). This CDR3 comprises 14 residues. CDR3 region: CASKTGWMNTEAFF. CDR3 bases: TGTGCCAGTAAGACAGGGTGGATGAACACTGAAGCTTTCTTT.

This chain connects TRBV4-1 to TRBJ2-5, with 12 bases that match TRBD2. The CDR3 is made up of 17 amino acids. Trimming cost V 4 bases and J 4 bases; bases outside gene matches: 10. CDR1 MGHRA and CDR2 YSYEKL come from the germline V gene. CDR3 sequence: CASSPRLAGARGETQYF. The CDR3 DNA is TGCGCCAGCAGCCCCAGACTAGCGGGGGCTCGGGGAGAGACCCAGTACTTC.

V usage is TRBV4-1 and J usage is TRBJ1-1; 7 bases are shared with TRBD1. The length of the CDR3 is 17 residues. Germline V lookup: CDR1 MGHRA, CDR2 YSYEKL. V trimming: 4 bases; J trimming: 1 base; junction bases outside the gene matches: 12. CDR3 loop: CASSPMRIGTANTEAFF. The CDR3 DNA sequence: TGCGCCAGCAGCCCGATGAGAATTGGGACAGCGAACACTGAAGCTTTCTTT.

This sequence joins TRBV5-1 and TRBJ2-3, with TRBD2 identical over 9 bases. The V gene end was trimmed by 0 bases and the J gene end by 4 bases; junction bases not matched to a gene: 3. This CDR3 is built from 15 residues. Germline values: CDR1 SGHRS, CDR2 YFSETQ. CDR3 in amino acids: CASSLGGGDSDTQYF. The CDR3 DNA is TGCGCCAGCAGCTTGGGCGGGGGGGATTCAGATACGCAGTATTTT.

This clone was recorded once. CDR3: CASGAVIGNTIYF. The CDR3 DNA sequence: TGTGCCAGCGGGGCGGTTATTGGAAACACCATATATTTT. This chain connects TRBV6-6 to TRBJ1-3, with D perhaps matching TRBD1 (5 bases). V lost 8 bases, J lost 3 bases, and 11 bases lay in between. The CDR3 has 13 amino acids. Germline assignment: CDR1 MNHNY and CDR2 SVGAGI (reference sequence).

CDR3: CASSSLYASYGYTF. CDR3 in DNA: TGTGCCAGCAGCTCATTGTACGCGAGCTATGGCTACACCTTC. The V call is TRBV7-9, the J call TRBJ1-2, with D hard to call. Germline assignment: CDR1 SEHNR and CDR2 FQNEAQ (reference sequence). V dropped 4 bases and J dropped 4 bases, with 13 bases sitting between them. The CDR3 is 14 residues long.

This clone appeared a few times. The chain carries TRBV28 and TRBJ1-6, with 11 bases identical to TRBD1. This CDR3 contains 12 residues. V was pared by 8 bases and J by 10 bases, with 1 base of the junction left unmatched. Germline CDR1 reads MDHEN; CDR2 reads SYDVKM. The CDR3 bases are TGTGCCAGCCGGGACAGGGGGTCACCCCTCCACTTT. Its translation: CASRDRGSPLHF.

The J gene is TRBJ2-7, the V gene TRBV21-1; the table assigns TRBD2, which was not confirmed against the DNA. TRBV21-1 is a listed pseudogene. The CDR3 runs to 16 residues. The CDR3 is CASSKVGGVLAYEQYV. CDR3 nucleotide sequence: TGTGCCAGCAGCAAAGTAGGAGGGGTTCTGGCTTACGAGCAGTACGTC.

This clone came up a few times. V and J are TRBV6-5 and TRBJ1-5; unclear D gene. The CDR3 length is 13 residues. The V end lost 7 bases, the J end lost 2 bases, and 9 bases lay between the germline ends. Germline-derived CDR1 and CDR2 are MNHEY and SVGAGI. The CDR3 region is CASTGAGNQPQHF. As DNA, the CDR3 is TGTGCCAGCACCGGAGCTGGCAATCAGCCCCAGCATTTT.

The chain carries TRBV6-1 and TRBJ1-2; possible D gene TRBD1, 5 bases. CDR1 and CDR2 from the germline V gene are MNHNS and SASEGT. The CDR3 is 16 residues long. With 0 bases removed from V and 5 bases from J, the gap between germline ends came to 16 bases. CDR3 region: CASSEAALGGQYGYTF. In DNA form, the CDR3 reads TGTGCCAGCAGTGAAGCGGCGCTTGGCGGACAATATGGCTACACCTTC.

The CDR3 is CASSYSMRSPLHF. The CDR3 nucleotides are TGTGCCAGCAGTTACTCGATGAGATCACCCCTCCACTTT. This rearrangement joins TRBV6-5 to TRBJ1-6; D not certain. CDR1 is MNHEY, CDR2 SVGAGI, per germline. V was trimmed by 0 bases and J by 10 bases, leaving 7 bases between them. This CDR3 is 13 amino acids long.

This chain uses TRBV11-2 with TRBJ2-7, with 8 bases matching TRBD1. Unmatched junction bases numbered 16, after V lost 4 bases and J lost 2 bases. There are 18 residues in the CDR3. The germline V gene encodes CDR1 SGHAT and CDR2 FQNNGV. The CDR3 protein is CASSSHRDRKGVTYEQYV. The CDR3 coding sequence is TGTGCCAGCAGCTCCCACCGGGACAGGAAAGGGGTTACCTACGAGCAGTACGTC.

This clone was seen a single time. The V and J genes are TRBV7-9 and TRBJ1-2; D not resolved. The V and J ends lost 1 base and 2 bases respectively, with 8 bases between them. CDR1 is SEHNR and CDR2 is FQNEAQ in the germline V gene (reference sequence). The CDR3 runs 14 residues. This CDR3 reads CASSLVSVNYGYTF. In nucleotides, the CDR3 is TGTGCCAGCAGCTTAGTTTCCGTCAACTATGGCTACACCTTC.

The chain couples TRBV30 to TRBJ1-6; D call uncertain. In germline, CDR1 is GTSNPN, CDR2 SVGIG (reference sequence). The CDR3 has 14 amino acids. The CDR3 nucleotides are TGTGTCCCGTTTCTTTGGAGTTATAATTCACCCCTCCACTTT. It encodes CVPFLWSYNSPLHF.

The chain combines TRBV10-2 with TRBJ1-5; tentative D call: TRBD1 (5 bases). The CDR3 runs to 15 residues. The germline V and J ends were trimmed by 8 bases and 0 bases, with 14 bases remaining between them. Germline-derived CDR1 and CDR2 are WSHSY and SAAADI. The DNA of the CDR3 is TGCGCCAGCCGGGTGGGGGGGTATAGCAATCAGCCCCAGCATTTT. Amino acid sequence: CASRVGGYSNQPQHF.

V usage is TRBV5-1 and J usage is TRBJ1-2, with 10 bases lining up with TRBD1. V lost 0 bases to trimming and J lost 8 bases; unmatched junction nucleotides: 7. This CDR3 spans 15 amino acids. Germline CDR1 and CDR2: SGHRS and YFSETQ. As DNA, the CDR3 is TGCGCCAGCAGCTTGGACTCGACAGGGGGCGACGGCTACACCTTC. Translated, it gives CASSLDSTGGDGYTF.

The rearrangement links TRBV5-1 to TRBJ2-1, with TRBD2 matching 8 bases. CDR3 length equals 14 residues. The V gene end was trimmed by 6 bases and the J gene end by 6 bases; junction bases not matched to a gene: 8. Germline V gene data show CDR1 as SGHRS and CDR2 as YFSETQ. CDR3 in amino acids: CASTITGGGNEQFF. The DNA for the CDR3 is TGCGCCAGCACCATAACCGGGGGGGGCAATGAGCAGTTCTTC.

This sequence joins TRBV12-3 or TRBV12-4 and TRBJ1-2, with D possibly being TRBD1 (5 bases). The ends were cut back, 5 bases at V and 4 bases at J, with 11 bases in the middle. This CDR3 is built from 13 residues. The CDR3, as DNA: TGTGCCAGCAGTCCAGGGCTTTCCTATGGCTACACCTTC. Translation gives CASSPGLSYGYTF.

This chain connects TRBV7-2 to TRBJ1-5, with 10 nucleotides matching TRBD1. The ends lost 2 bases at V and 6 bases at J; junction bases unmatched: 1. The CDR3 has 14 residues. The V gene's germline CDR1 is SGHTA and CDR2 FQGNSA. The CDR3 loop reads CASSLWTGGQPQHF. In DNA form, the CDR3 reads TGTGCCAGCAGCTTATGGACAGGGGGTCAGCCCCAGCATTTT.

The genes are TRBV12-3 or TRBV12-4 and TRBJ1-1; no reliable D call. V was trimmed by 0 bases and J by 6 bases, leaving 8 bases between them. CDR3 length: 13 residues. For the CDR3, the DNA is TGTGCCAGCAGTTTAGCTCAGCGCGCTGAAGCTTTCTTT. Protein: CASSLAQRAEAFF.

This clone was detected many times. The V and J genes are TRBV5-4 and TRBJ1-3; D remains unclear. Germline CDR1 SGHNT, CDR2 YYREEE (reference sequence). This CDR3 has 15 residues. Trimming removed 1 base from V and 0 bases from J, with 8 bases in between. For the CDR3, the DNA is TGTGCCAGCAGCTTGAGCACAGCCTCTGGAAACACCATATATTTT. Translating it yields CASSLSTASGNTIYF.

The rearrangement joins TRBV27 to TRBJ1-1; 12 bases fit TRBD1. V was clipped by 6 bases and J by 0 bases; unmatched bases: 2. Germline lookup yields CDR1 MNHEY and CDR2 SMNVEV (reference sequence). This CDR3 is built from 15 residues. In nucleotides, the CDR3 is TGTGCCAGCAGGGGGACAGGGGGCCTGAACACTGAAGCTTTCTTT. This gives the protein CASRGTGGLNTEAFF.